The present TCR beta chain was sequenced within a study of graft-versus-host responses after intestinal transplantation. Study background: Recipients were given multivisceral, liver-intestinal, or isolated intestinal transplants. Points from the study as a whole: Peak circulating GvH clone levels were associated with early post-transplant HvG declines. Allograft graft-versus-host to host-versus-graft clonal ratios ran high in patients with graft-donor T cell macrochimerism. Recipient marrow held GvH clones, some first seen in ileum or blood.

The germline V gene encodes CDR1 SGHNT and CDR2 YYREEE (reference sequence). The CDR3 is 16 amino acids. Losses at the gene ends were 5 bases for V and 0 bases for J; bases not matched to a gene: 8. With regard to this clone: Its cognate antigen is unknown.

TCRdb keeps only in-frame clones here, not all; method: immunoSEQ multiplex PCR. This repertoire shows around 100,000 clones, 93% found once; its top ten account for less than 1.5%. The chain has TRBV5-4 and TRBJ2-3, with 8 bases identical to TRBD1. The receptor comes from a human donor who received an intestinal transplant. The material sequenced was unstimulated CD8+ T cells sorted from spleen or lymph node cells, taken before intestinal transplant. The CDR3 loop is CASRSWTGSSTDTQYF. As DNA, the CDR3 is TGTGCCAGCAGAAGTTGGACAGGGAGCAGCACAGATACGCAGTATTTT.